One TCR beta chain is described in this entry. Its antigen remains unidentified. CDR3 size: 17 residues. Germline V gives CDR1 SGHDN, CDR2 FVKESK. V was pared by 0 bases and J by 8 bases, with 12 bases of the junction left unmatched. This record comes from a study of T cell responses to AZD1222 COVID-19 vaccine. Notes on the study in general: Clonal diversity was possibly underestimated, and white British individuals and females predominated among donors. The peak T cell response came first, and repertoires were sampled only after it. Spike-specific TCRs gained breadth and depth after people received two AZD1222 doses.

Data came from immunoSEQ multiplex PCR; TCRdb stores just in-frame clones and leaves some out. The sample contains 180,000 or so clones, about nine tenths of which appear only once. Material: peripheral blood, obtained 28 days after the second AZD1222 dose. The gene calls are TRBV14 and TRBJ2-1; TRBD1 matches 8 bases. The receptor comes from an adult who received the AZD1222 COVID-19 vaccine. The CDR3 DNA follows: TGTGCCAGCAGCCAAGAATGGTCCCGGACAGGGACATATGAGCAGTTCTTC. It specifies CASSQEWSRTGTYEQFF.